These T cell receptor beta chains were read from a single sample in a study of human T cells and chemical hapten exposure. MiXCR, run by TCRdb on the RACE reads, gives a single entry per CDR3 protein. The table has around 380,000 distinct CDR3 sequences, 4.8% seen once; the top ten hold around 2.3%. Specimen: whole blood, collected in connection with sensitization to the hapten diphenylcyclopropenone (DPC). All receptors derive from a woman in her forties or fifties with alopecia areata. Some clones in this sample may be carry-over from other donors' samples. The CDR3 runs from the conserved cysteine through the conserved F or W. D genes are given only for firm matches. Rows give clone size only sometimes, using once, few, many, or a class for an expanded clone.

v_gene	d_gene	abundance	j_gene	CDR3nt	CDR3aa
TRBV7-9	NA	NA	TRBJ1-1	TGTGCCAGCAGCCCAGAGGAAGGTGCGAGGGGCTACACTGAAGCTTTCTTT	CASSPEEGARGYTEAFF
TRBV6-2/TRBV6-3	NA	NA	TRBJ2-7	TGTGCCAGCAGTCCACGAGTCAGAAACTACGAGCAGTACTTC	CASSPRVRNYEQYF
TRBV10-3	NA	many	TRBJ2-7	TGTGCCATCAGTGAGAGGGAGGACGGGACCTACGAGCAGTACTTC	CAISEREDGTYEQYF
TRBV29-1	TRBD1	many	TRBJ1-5	TGCAGCGTTCTGGACAGGGGTATTGATCAGCCCCAGCATTTT	CSVLDRGIDQPQHF
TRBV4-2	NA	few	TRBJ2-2	TGTGCCAGCAGCCAAGTATCTGCGGGGGCCTCGGGGACCGGGGAGCTGTTTTTT	CASSQVSAGASGTGELFF
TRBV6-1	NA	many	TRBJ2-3	TGTGCCAGCAGTGGGTCCCTTGGTAGCACAGATACGCAGTATTTT	CASSGSLGSTDTQYF
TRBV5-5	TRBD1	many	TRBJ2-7	TGTGCCAGCAGCTTGGATGGGACAGTTTTCTACGAGCAGTACTTC	CASSLDGTVFYEQYF
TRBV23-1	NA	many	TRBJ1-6	TGCGCCAGCCTTCTCAGAGGAAGAGGCTCACCCCTCCACTTT	CASLLRGRGSPLHF
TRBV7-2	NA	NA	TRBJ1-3	TGTGCCAGCAGCTTATCTTTAGGTTCTGGAAACACCATATATTTT	CASSLSLGSGNTIYF
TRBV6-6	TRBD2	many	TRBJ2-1	TGTGCCAGCAGTGGGGGGGTTGAGCAGTTCTTC	CASSGGVEQFF
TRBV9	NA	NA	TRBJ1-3	TGTGCCAGCTCCGAGACCTGGGGAGGAAGTGTCTCTGGAAACACCATATATTTT	CASSETWGGSVSGNTIYF
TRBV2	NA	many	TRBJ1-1	TGTGCCAGCAGCGCCGGGACAAAAGCTTTCTTT	CASSAGTKAFF
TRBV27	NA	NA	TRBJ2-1	TGTGCCAGCAGTTTTCTCGGGGCTGGCGATGAGCAGTTCTTC	CASSFLGAGDEQFF
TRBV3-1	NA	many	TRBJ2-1	TGTGCCAGCAGCCAAGATAGAGGCAATGAGCAGTTCTTC	CASSQDRGNEQFF
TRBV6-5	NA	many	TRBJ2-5	TGTGCCAGCAGTTACTCGCAGGGAGAGACCCAGTACTTC	CASSYSQGETQYF
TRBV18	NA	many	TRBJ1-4	TGTGCCAGCTCCCAGGGAGGGGCTAATGAAAAACTGTTTTTT	CASSQGGANEKLFF
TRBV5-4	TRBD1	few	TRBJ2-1	TGTGCCAGCAGCTTAACCAGGGGGCGTGAGCAGTTCTTC	CASSLTRGREQFF
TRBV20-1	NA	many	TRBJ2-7	TGCAGTGCTAGAGAGGGTAGAGCGGGTCCCTCCTACGAGCAGTACTTC	CSAREGRAGPSYEQYF
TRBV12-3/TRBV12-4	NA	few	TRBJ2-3	TGTGCCAGCAGGTTAGGCAGCGTGGGCACAGATACGCAGTATTTT	CASRLGSVGTDTQYF
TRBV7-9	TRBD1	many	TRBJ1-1	TGTGCCAGCAGCTTCGACTCGACAGGGGTAGCTTTCTTT	CASSFDSTGVAFF
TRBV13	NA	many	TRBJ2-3	TGTGCCAGCAGCACCTACAGAGAAGATACGCAGTATTTT	CASSTYREDTQYF
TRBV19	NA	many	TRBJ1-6	TGTGCCAGCAGTGGACAGAGCTCCTATAATTCACCCCTCCACTTT	CASSGQSSYNSPLHF
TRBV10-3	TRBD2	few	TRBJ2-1	TGTGCCATTACCCCAGCGGGGTCCTACAATGAGCAGTTCTTC	CAITPAGSYNEQFF
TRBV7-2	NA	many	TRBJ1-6	TGTGCCAGCAGCTTCCCCAGCGGATCACCCCTCCACTTT	CASSFPSGSPLHF
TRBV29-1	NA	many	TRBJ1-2	TGCAGCGTTGGGCCGGCCCGGTCCGGCTATGGCTACACCTTC	CSVGPARSGYGYTF
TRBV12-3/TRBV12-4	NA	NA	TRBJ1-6	TGTGCCAGCAGTTTATCACCCGGAACCTCACCCCTCCACTTT	CASSLSPGTSPLHF
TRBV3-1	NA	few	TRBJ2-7	TGTGCCAGCAGCCAATCTCCTCCCGAGCAGTACTTC	CASSQSPPEQYF
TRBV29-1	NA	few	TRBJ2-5	TGCAGCGTTGAAGTGGGCGGGGAGACCCAGTACTTC	CSVEVGGETQYF
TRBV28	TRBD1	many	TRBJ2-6	TGTGCCAGCGGCAATGACAGGGCTGGGGCCAACGTCCTGACTTTC	CASGNDRAGANVLTF
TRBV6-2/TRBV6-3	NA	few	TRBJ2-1	TGTGCCAGCAGTCCCCTTCCACGGGGGCTTTACAATGAGCAGTTCTTC	CASSPLPRGLYNEQFF
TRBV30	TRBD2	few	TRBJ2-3	TGTGCCTGGGAACTAGCGGGAGGGTCTAGCACAGATACGCAGTATTTT	CAWELAGGSSTDTQYF
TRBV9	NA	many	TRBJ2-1	TGTGCCAGCAGCGTAGATCCCGGGACCCTCGTAAAGAATGAGCAGTTCTTC	CASSVDPGTLVKNEQFF
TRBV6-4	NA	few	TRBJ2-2	TGTGCCAGCAGTGAGGAGAACACCGGGGAGCTGTTTTTT	CASSEENTGELFF
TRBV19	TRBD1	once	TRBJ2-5	TGTGCCAGTAGTACCGGGACAGGGCAAGAGACCCAGTACTTC	CASSTGTGQETQYF
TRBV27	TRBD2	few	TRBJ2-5	TGTGCCAGCAGTCAACTAGCGGGAGGGCCGGGGGAGACCCAGTACTTC	CASSQLAGGPGETQYF
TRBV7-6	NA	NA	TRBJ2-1	TGTGCCAGCAGCTCTGACTCCCTTTCCTACAATGAGCAGTTCTTC	CASSSDSLSYNEQFF
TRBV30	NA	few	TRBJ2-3	TGTGCCTGGAGTCGTGGAGGATCGGCAGATACGCAGTATTTT	CAWSRGGSADTQYF
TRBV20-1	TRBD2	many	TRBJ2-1	TGCAGTGCTAGGGCCGGAAGCGGGAGGGGCTACAATGAGCAGTTCTTC	CSARAGSGRGYNEQFF
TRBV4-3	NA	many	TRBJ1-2	TGCGCCAGCAGCCAATACCACCACGGCCGGGGGATCGATGGCTACACCTTC	CASSQYHHGRGIDGYTF
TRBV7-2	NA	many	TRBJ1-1	TGTGCCAGCAGCTCCGGAGGCTCGTCTACTGAAGCTTTCTTT	CASSSGGSSTEAFF
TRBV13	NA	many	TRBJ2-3	TGTGCCAGCAGCTTAATCTCTAGCACAGATACGCAGTATTTT	CASSLISSTDTQYF
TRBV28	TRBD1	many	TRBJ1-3	TGTGCCAGCAGTTCTTGGGACAGGCTCTCTGGAAACACCATATATTTT	CASSSWDRLSGNTIYF
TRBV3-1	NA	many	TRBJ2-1	TGTGCCAGCAGCCAAGGGACTGCCTCCTACAATGAGCAGTTCTTC	CASSQGTASYNEQFF
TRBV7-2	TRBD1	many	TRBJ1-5	TGTGCCAGCAGCCATCAATCACAGGGGAATCAGCCCCAGCATTTT	CASSHQSQGNQPQHF
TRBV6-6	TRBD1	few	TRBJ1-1	TGTGCCAGCAGTTACGGGACAGGGGGAAAGAACACTGAAGCTTTCTTT	CASSYGTGGKNTEAFF
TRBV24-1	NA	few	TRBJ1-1	TGTGCCACCAGTCTCAAGGGGAACACTGAAGCTTTCTTT	CATSLKGNTEAFF
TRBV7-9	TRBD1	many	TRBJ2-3	TGTGCCAGCAGCCCGGACAGGCGACCGGATACGCAGTATTTT	CASSPDRRPDTQYF
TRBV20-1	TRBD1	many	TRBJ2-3	TGCAGTGCTAGAGGGACAGGCGTGGCTACGCAGTATTTT	CSARGTGVATQYF
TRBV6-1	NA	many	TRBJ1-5	TGTGCCAGCGTGATGCGTCTCGGCAATCAGCCCCAGCATTTT	CASVMRLGNQPQHF
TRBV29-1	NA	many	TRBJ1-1	TGCAGCGTTAAGTCCAGGAACACTGAAGCTTTCTTT	CSVKSRNTEAFF
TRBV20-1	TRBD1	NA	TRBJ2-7	TGCAGTGCTATTCTCCGGGACAGGGGAAACGAGCAGTACTTC	CSAILRDRGNEQYF